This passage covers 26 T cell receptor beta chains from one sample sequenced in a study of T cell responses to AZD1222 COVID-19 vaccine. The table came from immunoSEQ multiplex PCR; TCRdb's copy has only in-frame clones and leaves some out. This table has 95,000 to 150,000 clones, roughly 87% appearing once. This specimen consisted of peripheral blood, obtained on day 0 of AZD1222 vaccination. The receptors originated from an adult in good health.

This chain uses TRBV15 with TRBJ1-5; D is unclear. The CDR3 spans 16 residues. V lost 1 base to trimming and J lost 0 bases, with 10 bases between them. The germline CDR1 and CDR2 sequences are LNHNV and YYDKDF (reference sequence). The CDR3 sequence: CATSRGRTGSNQPQHF. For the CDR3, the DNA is TGTGCCACCAGCAGAGGACGAACGGGTAGCAATCAGCCCCAGCATTTT.

For the CDR3, the DNA is TGTGCCAGCAGTATCGGGACTAGCGGGGGGCATAGCTCCTACGAGCAGTACTTC. Encoded protein: CASSIGTSGGHSSYEQYF. The J gene is TRBJ2-7, the V gene TRBV27, with 15 bases identical to TRBD2. Germline assignment: CDR1 MNHEY and CDR2 SMNVEV (reference sequence). CDR3 length: 18 residues. Trimming took 5 bases from V and 0 from J; bases not matched to a gene: 8.

CDR3 nucleotide sequence: TGTGCCACCAGCAGTGACAGGGTTGGGACAGATACGCAGTATTTT. Translation gives CATSSDRVGTDTQYF. V and J are TRBV15 and TRBJ2-3; 7 bases map to TRBD1. Trimming took 3 bases from V and 3 from J; bases not matched to a gene: 6. The length of the CDR3 is 15 residues. The germline CDR1 and CDR2 sequences are LNHNV and YYDKDF (reference sequence).

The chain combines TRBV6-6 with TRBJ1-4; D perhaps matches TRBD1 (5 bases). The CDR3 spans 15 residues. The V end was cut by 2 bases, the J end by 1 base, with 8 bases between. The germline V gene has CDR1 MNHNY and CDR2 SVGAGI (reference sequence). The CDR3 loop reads CASSYPGRTNEKLFF. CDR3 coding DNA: TGTGCCAGCAGTTACCCAGGGAGAACTAATGAAAAACTGTTTTTT.

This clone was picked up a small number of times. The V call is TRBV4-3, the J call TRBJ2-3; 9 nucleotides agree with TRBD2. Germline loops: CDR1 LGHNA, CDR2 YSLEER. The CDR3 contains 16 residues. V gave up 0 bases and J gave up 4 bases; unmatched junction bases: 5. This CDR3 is CASSQEAGGGADTQYF. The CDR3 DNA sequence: TGCGCCAGCAGCCAAGAAGCGGGGGGAGGAGCAGATACGCAGTATTTT.

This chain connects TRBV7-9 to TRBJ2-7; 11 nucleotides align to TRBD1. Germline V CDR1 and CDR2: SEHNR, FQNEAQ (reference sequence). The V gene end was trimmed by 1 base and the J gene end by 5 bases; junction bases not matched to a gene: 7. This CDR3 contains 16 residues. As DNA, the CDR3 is TGTGCCAGCAGCTTAGTTGGACAGGGGGCAATGAACGAGCAGTACTTC. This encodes CASSLVGQGAMNEQYF.

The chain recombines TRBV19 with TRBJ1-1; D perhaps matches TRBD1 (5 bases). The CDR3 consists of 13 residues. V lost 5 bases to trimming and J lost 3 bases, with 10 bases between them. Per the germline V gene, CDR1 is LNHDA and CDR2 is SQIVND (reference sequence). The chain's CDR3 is CASSAAGYTEAFF. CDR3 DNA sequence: TGTGCCAGTAGTGCGGCAGGGTACACTGAAGCTTTCTTT.

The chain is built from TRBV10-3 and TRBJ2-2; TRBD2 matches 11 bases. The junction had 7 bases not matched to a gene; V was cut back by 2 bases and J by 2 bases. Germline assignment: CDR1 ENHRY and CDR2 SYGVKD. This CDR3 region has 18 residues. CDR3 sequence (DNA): TGTGCCATCAGTGAGATCCTAGCGGGGGGCCTTAACACCGGGGAGCTGTTTTTT. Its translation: CAISEILAGGLNTGELFF.

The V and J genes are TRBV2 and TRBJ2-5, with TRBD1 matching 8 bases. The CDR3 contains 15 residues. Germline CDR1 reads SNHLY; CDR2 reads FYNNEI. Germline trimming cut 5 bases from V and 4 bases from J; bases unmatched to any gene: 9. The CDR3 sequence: CASSFSTGDRETQYF. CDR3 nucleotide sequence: TGTGCCAGCAGTTTCTCGACAGGGGATAGAGAGACCCAGTACTTC. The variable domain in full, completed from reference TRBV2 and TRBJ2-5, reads EPEVTQTPSHQVTQMGQEVILRCVPISNHLYFYWYRQILGQKVEFLVSFYNNEISEKSEIFDDQFSVERPDGSNFTLKIRSTKLEDSAMYFCASSFSTGDRETQYFGPGTRLLVL.

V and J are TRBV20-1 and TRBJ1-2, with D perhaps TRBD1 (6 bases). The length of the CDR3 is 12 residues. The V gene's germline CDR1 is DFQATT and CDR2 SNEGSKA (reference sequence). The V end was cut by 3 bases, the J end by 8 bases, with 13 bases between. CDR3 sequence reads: CSASAGGAGYTF. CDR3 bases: TGCAGTGCTAGTGCCGGGGGCGCAGGCTACACCTTC.

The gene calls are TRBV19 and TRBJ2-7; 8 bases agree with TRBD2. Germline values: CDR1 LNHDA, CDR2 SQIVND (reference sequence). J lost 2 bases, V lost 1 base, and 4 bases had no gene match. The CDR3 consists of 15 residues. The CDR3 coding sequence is TGTGCCAGTAGTATAGGTAGCGGGGACCCCTACGAGCAGTACTTC. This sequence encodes CASSIGSGDPYEQYF. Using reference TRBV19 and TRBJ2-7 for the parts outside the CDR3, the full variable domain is DGGITQSPKYLFRKEGQNVTLSCEQNLNHDAMYWYRQDPGQGLRLIYYSQIVNDFQKGDIAEGYSVSREKKESFPLTVTSAQKNPTAFYLCASSIGSGDPYEQYFGPGTRLTVT.

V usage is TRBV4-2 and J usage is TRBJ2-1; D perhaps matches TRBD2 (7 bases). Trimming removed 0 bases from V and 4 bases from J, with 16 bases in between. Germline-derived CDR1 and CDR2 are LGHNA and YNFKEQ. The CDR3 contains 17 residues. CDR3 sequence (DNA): TGTGCCAGCAGCCAAGATCTGACGGGGAGGGGGTACAATGAGCAGTTCTTC. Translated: CASSQDLTGRGYNEQFF.

In DNA, the CDR3 is TGTGCCAGCAGTGACCCGACAGGGGCAGGTACGCAGTATTTT. Translated: CASSDPTGAGTQYF. This sequence joins TRBV6-1 and TRBJ2-3; 8 nucleotides match TRBD1. The CDR3 is 14 amino acids. Germline CDR1 reads MNHNS; CDR2 reads SASEGT. The junction had 7 bases not matched to a gene; V was cut back by 3 bases and J by 8 bases.

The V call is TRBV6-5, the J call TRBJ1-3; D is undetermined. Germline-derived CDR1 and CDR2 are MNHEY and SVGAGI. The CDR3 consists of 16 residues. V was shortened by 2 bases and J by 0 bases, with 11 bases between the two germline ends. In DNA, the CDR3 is TGTGCCAGCAGTTACGGTCGGGGAGGCTCTGGAAACACCATATATTTT. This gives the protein CASSYGRGGSGNTIYF.

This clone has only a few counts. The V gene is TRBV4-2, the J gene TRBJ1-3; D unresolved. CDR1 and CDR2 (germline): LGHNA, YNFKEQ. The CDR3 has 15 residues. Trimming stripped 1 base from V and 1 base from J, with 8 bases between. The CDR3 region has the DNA TGTGCCAGCAGCCAAGTGTACACTTCTGGAAACACCATATATTTT. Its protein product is CASSQVYTSGNTIYF.

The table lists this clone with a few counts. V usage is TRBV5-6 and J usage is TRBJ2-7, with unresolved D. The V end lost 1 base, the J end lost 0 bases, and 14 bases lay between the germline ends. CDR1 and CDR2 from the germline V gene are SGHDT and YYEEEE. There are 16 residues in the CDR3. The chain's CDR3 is CASSLLPGLSSYEQYF. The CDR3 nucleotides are TGTGCCAGCAGCTTGCTTCCGGGCTTGAGCTCCTACGAGCAGTACTTC.

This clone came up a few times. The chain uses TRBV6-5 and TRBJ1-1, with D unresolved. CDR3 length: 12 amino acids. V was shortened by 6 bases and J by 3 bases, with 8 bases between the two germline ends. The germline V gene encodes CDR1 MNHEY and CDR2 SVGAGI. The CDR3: CASSTDDTEAFF. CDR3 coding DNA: TGTGCCAGCAGCACCGATGACACTGAAGCTTTCTTT.

CDR3 region: CASSLAGYGYTF. The CDR3 DNA sequence: TGTGCCAGCAGCTTGGCAGGCTATGGCTACACCTTC. The chain couples TRBV5-6 to TRBJ1-2; D is undetermined. From germline, CDR1 is SGHDT and CDR2 YYEEEE. V dropped 0 bases and J dropped 4 bases, with 4 bases sitting between them. The CDR3 covers 12 residues.

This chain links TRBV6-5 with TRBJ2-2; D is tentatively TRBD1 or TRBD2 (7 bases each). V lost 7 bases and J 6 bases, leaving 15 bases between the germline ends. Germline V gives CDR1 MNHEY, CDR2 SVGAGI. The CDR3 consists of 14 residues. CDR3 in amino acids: CASIRGGWSGELFF. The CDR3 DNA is TGTGCCAGCATCAGGGGGGGCTGGTCCGGGGAGCTGTTTTTT.

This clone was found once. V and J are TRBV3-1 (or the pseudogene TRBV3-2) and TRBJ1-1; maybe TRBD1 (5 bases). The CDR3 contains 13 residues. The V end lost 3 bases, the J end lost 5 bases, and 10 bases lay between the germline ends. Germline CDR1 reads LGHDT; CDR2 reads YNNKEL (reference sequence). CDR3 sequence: CASSQGGGTEAFF. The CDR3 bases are TGTGCCAGCAGCCAGGGGGGTGGGACTGAAGCTTTCTTT.

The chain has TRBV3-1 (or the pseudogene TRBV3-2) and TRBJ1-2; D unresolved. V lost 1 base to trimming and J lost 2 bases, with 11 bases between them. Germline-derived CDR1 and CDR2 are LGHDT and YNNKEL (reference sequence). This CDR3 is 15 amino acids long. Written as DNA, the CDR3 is TGTGCCAGCAGCCAAGGGCAGTCCCGAAACTATGGCTACACCTTC. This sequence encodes CASSQGQSRNYGYTF.

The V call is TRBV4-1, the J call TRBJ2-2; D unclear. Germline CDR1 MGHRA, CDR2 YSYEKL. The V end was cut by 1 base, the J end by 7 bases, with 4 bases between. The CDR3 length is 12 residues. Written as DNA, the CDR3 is TGCGCCAGCAGCCAAGTTAACGGGGAGCTGTTTTTT. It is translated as CASSQVNGELFF.

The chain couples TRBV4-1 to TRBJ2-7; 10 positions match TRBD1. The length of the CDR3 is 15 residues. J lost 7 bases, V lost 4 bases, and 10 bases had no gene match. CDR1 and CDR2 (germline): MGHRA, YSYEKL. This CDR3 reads CASSRIPGQGREQYF. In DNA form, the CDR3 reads TGCGCCAGCAGCCGCATACCGGGACAGGGGAGGGAGCAGTACTTC.

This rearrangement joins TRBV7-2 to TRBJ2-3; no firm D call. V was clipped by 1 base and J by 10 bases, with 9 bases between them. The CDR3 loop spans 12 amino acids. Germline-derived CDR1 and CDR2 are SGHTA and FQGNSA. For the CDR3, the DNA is TGTGCCAGCAGCTTAGGGGGTATGGCGCAGTATTTT. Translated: CASSLGGMAQYF.

CDR3 nucleotide sequence: TGTGCCAGCAGTTACGATCGTGTTTATAATTCACCCCTCCACTTT. Translation gives CASSYDRVYNSPLHF. The chain employs TRBV6-2 or TRBV6-3 and TRBJ1-6, with D hard to call. The CDR3 contains 15 residues. V was clipped by 2 bases and J by 4 bases, with 9 bases between them. Germline CDR1 MNHEY, CDR2 SVGEGT.

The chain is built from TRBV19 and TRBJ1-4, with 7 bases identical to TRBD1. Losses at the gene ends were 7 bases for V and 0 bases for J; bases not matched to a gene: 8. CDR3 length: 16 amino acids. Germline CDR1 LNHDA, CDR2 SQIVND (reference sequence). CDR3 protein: CASIRTQGATNEKLFF. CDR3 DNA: TGTGCCAGTATCAGAACCCAGGGGGCAACTAATGAAAAACTGTTTTTT.